This T cell receptor beta chain was recovered during a study of T cells after yellow fever vaccination. Across the study: SMART-Seq v4 Ultra Low Input prepared the low-cell-number fractions.

MiXCR was run by TCRdb on the 5' RACE reads, yielding one entry per CDR3 protein. The sample shows some 400,000 distinct CDR3 sequences, roughly a sixth of them seen only once. This CDR3 spans 14 amino acids. V dropped 6 bases and J dropped 1 base, with 12 bases sitting between them. Germline-derived CDR1 and CDR2 are KGHSH and LQKENI. As concerns this clonotype: Its specificity is not known.

Study outcomes and limitations: Clones from primary vaccination mostly reappeared after the booster (about 97% CD4, about 85% CD8). The secondary response was weaker but peaked faster, day 5 versus 15. A small proportion of clonotypes was detected in both the CD4 and CD8 compartments.

The TCR was taken from a man younger than 35 who received the YFV17D yellow fever vaccine. This chain joins TRBV18 and TRBJ1-1; D is uncertain. The starting material was PBMCs, obtained before the yellow fever booster vaccination. This chain's CDR3 is CASSPRAANTEAFF. The CDR3 nucleotides are TGTGCCAGCTCCCCAAGGGCTGCGAACACTGAAGCTTTCTTT.